This is a list of T cell receptor beta chains from one sample in a study of T cells after yellow fever vaccination. TCRdb reprocessed the 5' RACE reads via MiXCR and lists one record per CDR3 protein. The sample contains 510,000 or so distinct CDR3 sequences, roughly 19% of which appear only once. The sample was PBMCs, taken 15 days after the yellow fever booster vaccination. All receptors come from a man aged 25-45 years who received the YFV17D yellow fever vaccine. Both conserved end residues are part of each CDR3. Fields, in order: D gene, clone size, J gene, V gene, CDR3 protein, CDR3 DNA. D genes are given only for firm matches. Some rows have no size entry. The others give once, few or many, or a class for an expanded clone.

.,.,TRBJ2-3,TRBV19,CASTQASTDTQYF,TGTGCCAGTACCCAAGCTAGCACAGATACGCAGTATTTT
TRBD2,many,TRBJ2-1,TRBV20-1,CSASLAGVRNEQFF,TGCAGTGCTTCCCTAGCGGGAGTTCGCAATGAGCAGTTCTTC
TRBD2,.,TRBJ2-5,TRBV5-1,CASSLVLAGAGETQYF,TGCGCCAGCAGCTTGGTTCTAGCGGGAGCGGGAGAGACCCAGTACTTC
TRBD1,.,TRBJ2-7,TRBV28,CASSAFVPTGGYYYEQYF,TGTGCCAGCAGTGCCTTTGTGCCGACAGGGGGCTATTACTACGAGCAGTACTTC
.,many,TRBJ1-4,TRBV9,CASSGLTGSKLFF,TGTGCCAGCAGCGGACTTACAGGTTCAAAACTGTTTTTT
.,few,TRBJ2-1,TRBV24-1,CATSDATAGRSNEQFF,TGTGCCACCAGTGATGCAACGGCCGGGCGGAGTAATGAGCAGTTCTTC
TRBD2,.,TRBJ2-7,TRBV25-1,CASSEPLLAGGYEQYF,TGTGCCAGCAGTGAGCCCCTCCTAGCGGGAGGATACGAGCAGTACTTC
.,.,TRBJ2-2,TRBV11-2,CASSLDHPATGELFF,TGTGCCAGCAGCTTAGATCACCCGGCCACCGGGGAGCTGTTTTTT
TRBD1,.,TRBJ1-2,TRBV7-9,CASSSGQTHGYTF,TGTGCCAGCAGCTCGGGACAGACTCACGGCTACACCTTC
.,few,TRBJ2-2,TRBV12-3/TRBV12-4,CASTPGHNNGELFF,TGTGCCAGCACCCCGGGACATAACAACGGGGAGCTGTTTTTT
.,many,TRBJ2-5,TRBV15,CATSSGTFQETQYF,TGTGCCACCAGCTCCGGGACTTTCCAAGAGACCCAGTACTTC
.,.,TRBJ2-7,TRBV5-6,CASTRGSEQYF,TGTGCCAGCACCCGGGGCTCCGAGCAGTACTTC
.,.,TRBJ2-5,TRBV12-3/TRBV12-4,CASSSDAGLQETQYF,TGTGCCAGCAGTTCAGACGCAGGGCTTCAAGAGACCCAGTACTTC
.,.,TRBJ2-5,TRBV20-1,CSAPDYYLETQYF,TGCAGTGCACCGGACTATTATCTAGAGACCCAGTACTTC
TRBD2,.,TRBJ2-7,TRBV13,CASRSGGTSYEQYF,TGTGCCAGCAGATCGGGAGGGACATCCTACGAGCAGTACTTC
.,.,TRBJ2-7,TRBV30,CAWGETNYEQYF,TGTGCCTGGGGCGAGACTAACTACGAGCAGTACTTC
.,.,TRBJ2-4,TRBV7-2,CASSLRVMGNIQYF,TGTGCCAGCAGCTTAAGGGTGATGGGAAACATTCAGTACTTC
TRBD1,few,TRBJ1-6,TRBV10-2,CASRDWDSYNSPLHF,TGCGCCAGCAGGGATTGGGACAGTTATAATTCACCCCTCCACTTT
TRBD2,few,TRBJ2-7,TRBV7-2,CASSFGAGGYEQYF,TGTGCCAGCAGCTTCGGAGCGGGAGGTTACGAGCAGTACTTC
TRBD1,.,TRBJ2-3,TRBV11-2,CASSLDRGATQYF,TGTGCCAGCAGTTTGGACAGGGGGGCTACGCAGTATTTT
.,few,TRBJ2-1,TRBV20-1,CSGGTLRGEQFF,TGCAGTGGAGGGACCTTAAGGGGTGAGCAGTTCTTC
TRBD1,few,TRBJ1-4,TRBV7-2,CASSFRGRWEKLFF,TGTGCCAGCAGCTTTAGGGGGCGATGGGAAAAACTGTTTTTT
.,.,TRBJ2-5,TRBV15,CATSRDGVETQYF,TGTGCCACCAGCAGAGATGGGGTAGAGACCCAGTACTTC
TRBD2,few,TRBJ2-1,TRBV27,CASSTTSGRADEQFF,TGTGCCAGCAGTACGACTAGCGGGAGGGCCGACGAGCAGTTCTTC
.,.,TRBJ2-5,TRBV4-3,CASSERLEETQYF,TGCGCCAGCAGTGAGAGACTAGAAGAGACCCAGTACTTC
TRBD2,few,TRBJ2-3,TRBV9,CASSVLAGVSDTQYF,TGTGCCAGCAGCGTACTAGCGGGAGTCTCAGATACGCAGTATTTT
.,few,TRBJ2-1,TRBV7-2,CASSLAGVGYNEQFF,TGTGCCAGCAGCTTAGCGGGAGTAGGATACAATGAGCAGTTCTTC
TRBD1,.,TRBJ2-7,TRBV19,CASRATGDPYYEQYF,TGTGCCAGTAGGGCTACAGGGGACCCATACTACGAGCAGTACTTC
TRBD1,.,TRBJ2-1,TRBV5-1,CASIPGTGAMNEQFF,TGCGCCAGCATCCCCGGGACAGGGGCAATGAATGAGCAGTTCTTC
.,few,TRBJ2-5,TRBV28,CASTQVGGRETQYF,TGTGCCAGCACGCAGGTGGGGGGAAGAGAGACCCAGTACTTC
.,many,TRBJ2-6,TRBV10-1,CASSEGSGANVLTF,TGCGCCAGCAGTGAGGGGTCTGGGGCCAACGTCCTGACTTTC
TRBD1,.,TRBJ1-1,TRBV10-3,CAISPGTGSANTEAFF,TGTGCCATCAGTCCCGGGACAGGGAGTGCGAACACTGAAGCTTTCTTT
.,.,TRBJ2-5,TRBV6-5,CASSYGQQETQYF,TGTGCCAGCAGTTATGGACAGCAAGAGACCCAGTACTTC
TRBD1,few,TRBJ1-5,TRBV12-3/TRBV12-4,CASSQGTGYSQPQHF,TGTGCCAGCAGCCAAGGGACAGGGTACAGTCAGCCCCAGCATTTT
.,.,TRBJ1-5,TRBV12-3/TRBV12-4,CASSLGHGNQPQHF,TGTGCCAGCAGTCTCGGACACGGCAATCAGCCCCAGCATTTT